This is a list of T cell receptor beta chains from one sample in a study of beta chain features in type 1 diabetes. Sequencing was performed with immunoSEQ multiplex PCR; in TCRdb, only in-frame clones are kept and a portion is missing. This table holds about 340,000 clones, under 8.5% found once. The sequenced sample was central memory CD4+ T cells from blood. These TCRs come from a woman aged 18 to 35 in good health. Both conserved end residues are part of each CDR3. The D gene is left open where the match is weak. Clone sizes are given selectively: once, few, many, or a class where the clone is expanded.

j_call | clone_size | d_call | v_call | cdr3_nt | cdr3_aa
TRBJ1-2 | few | - | TRBV18 | TGTGCCAGCTCACCGGGTATGGGGCCGTATGGCTACACCTTC | CASSPGMGPYGYTF
TRBJ1-1 | - | - | TRBV21-1 | TGTGCCAGCAGCAAAGAGGGGTTGAACACTGAAGCTTTCTTT | CASSKEGLNTEAFF
TRBJ2-3 | - | TRBD1 | TRBV19 | TGTGCCAGTAGTCCTAGACAGGGGAAGGGCACAGATACGCAGTATTTT | CASSPRQGKGTDTQYF
TRBJ1-5 | few | TRBD1 | TRBV27 | TGTGCCAGCAGGCCCGGGACAGGGAATGATCAGCCCCAGCATTTT | CASRPGTGNDQPQHF
TRBJ2-7 | - | - | TRBV28 | TGTGCCAGCAGCCTCGCCACCTACGAGCAGTACTTC | CASSLATYEQYF
TRBJ1-1 | - | - | TRBV10-3 | TGTGCCATCAGTGTGGAGGTGAACACTGAAGCTTTCTTT | CAISVEVNTEAFF
TRBJ1-2 | - | - | TRBV29-1 | TGCAGCGCCGTTGGTCAGGGGAACTATGGCTACACCTTC | CSAVGQGNYGYTF
TRBJ2-7 | - | TRBD1 | TRBV9 | TGTGCCAGCAGCGCGACAGGGTCCTCCTACGAGCAGTACTTC | CASSATGSSYEQYF
TRBJ2-5 | few | TRBD1 | TRBV6-6 | TGTGCCAGCAGGGGGACAGGGCAAGAGACCCAGTACTTC | CASRGTGQETQYF
TRBJ2-3 | - | TRBD1 | TRBV7-2 | TGTGCCAGCAGCTTAACAGGGGGCACAGATACGCAGTATTTT | CASSLTGGTDTQYF
TRBJ2-1 | few | TRBD2 | TRBV7-9 | TGTGCCAGCAGCCTTAGCGGGAGCTCCTACAATGAGCAGTTCTTC | CASSLSGSSYNEQFF
TRBJ2-1 | few | TRBD2 | TRBV10-3 | TGTGCCACTTCTCTTGGCCAGCGGGAGAACAATGAGCAGTTCTTC | CATSLGQRENNEQFF
TRBJ2-3 | - | TRBD2 | TRBV7-2 | TGTGCCAGCAGCTTCCTGACTAGCGGGATCGGCACAGATACGCAGTATTTT | CASSFLTSGIGTDTQYF
TRBJ2-3 | few | - | TRBV9 | TGTGCCAGCAGCGTAGCTTGGCTGCCGGCGCCAGGTACGCAGTATTTT | CASSVAWLPAPGTQYF
TRBJ2-5 | - | TRBD1 | TRBV4-1 | TGCGCCAGCAGCCAAGATCCGATTTCCCCGACAGGGGGCATAAAGGAGACCCAGTACTTC | CASSQDPISPTGGIKETQYF
TRBJ2-5 | - | TRBD2 | TRBV5-4 | TGTGCCAGCAGCTTAGGAGGGACTAGGTTTCGGGAGACCCAGTACTTC | CASSLGGTRFRETQYF
TRBJ2-2 | few | TRBD2 | TRBV9 | TGTGCCAGCAGCCCGACTAGCGGGAGCTTGGGTACCGGGGAGCTGTTTTTT | CASSPTSGSLGTGELFF